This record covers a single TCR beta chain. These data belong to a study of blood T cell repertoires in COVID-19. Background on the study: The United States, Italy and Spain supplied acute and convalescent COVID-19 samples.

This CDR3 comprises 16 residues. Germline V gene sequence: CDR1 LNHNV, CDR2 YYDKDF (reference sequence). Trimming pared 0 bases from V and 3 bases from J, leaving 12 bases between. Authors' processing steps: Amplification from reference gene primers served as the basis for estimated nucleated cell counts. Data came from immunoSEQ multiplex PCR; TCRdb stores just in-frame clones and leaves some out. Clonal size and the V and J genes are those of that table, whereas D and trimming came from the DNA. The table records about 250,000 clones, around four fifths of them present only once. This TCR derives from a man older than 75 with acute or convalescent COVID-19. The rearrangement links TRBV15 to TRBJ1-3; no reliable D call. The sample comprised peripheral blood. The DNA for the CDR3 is TGTGCCACCAGCAGAGATACTGGGAGATATGGAAACACCATATATTTT. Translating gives CATSRDTGRYGNTIYF.